Sequencing of this TCR beta chain was carried out in a study of T cells in Graves' hyperthyroidism and ophthalmopathy. TCR beta CDR3 regions were amplified from RNA. The TCR CDR3 was amplified in a first-round RT-PCR using the HTBI primer set. MiXCR was run by TCRdb on the multiplex PCR reads, yielding one entry per CDR3 protein. The sample contains 500,000 to 750,000 distinct CDR3 sequences, around 14% of which appear only once. Germline CDR1 reads GTSNPN; CDR2 reads SVGIG (reference sequence). Losses at the gene ends were 5 bases for V and 5 bases for J; bases not matched to a gene: 6. This CDR3 is built from 15 residues. This clonotype has ten or more counts.

V is TRBV30 and J is TRBJ2-2; 12 bases match TRBD2. The receptor was derived from a woman aged 18-29 years with Graves' ophthalmopathy. Material for sequencing was blood. CDR3 sequence (DNA): TGTGCCTGGCGAAGACTAGCGGGAGATACCGGGGAGCTGTTTTTT. As protein: CAWRRLAGDTGELFF.